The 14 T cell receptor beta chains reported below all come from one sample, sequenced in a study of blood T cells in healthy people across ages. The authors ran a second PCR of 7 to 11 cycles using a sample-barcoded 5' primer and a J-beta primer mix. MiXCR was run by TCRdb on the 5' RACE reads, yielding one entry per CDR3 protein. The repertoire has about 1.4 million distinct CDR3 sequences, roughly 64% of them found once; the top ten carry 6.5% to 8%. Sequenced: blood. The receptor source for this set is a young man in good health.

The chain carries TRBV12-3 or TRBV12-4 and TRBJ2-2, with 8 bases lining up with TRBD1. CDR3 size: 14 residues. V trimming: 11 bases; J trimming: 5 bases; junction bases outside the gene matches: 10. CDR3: CAVPGQEITGELFF. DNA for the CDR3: TGTGCCGTACCGGGACAGGAAATAACCGGGGAGCTGTTTTTT.

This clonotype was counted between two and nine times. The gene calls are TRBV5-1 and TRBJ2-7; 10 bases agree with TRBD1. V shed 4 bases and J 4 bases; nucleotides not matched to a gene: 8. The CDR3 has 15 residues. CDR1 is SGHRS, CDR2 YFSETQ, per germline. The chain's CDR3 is CASSETPGQGYEQYF. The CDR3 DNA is TGCGCCAGCAGCGAGACTCCGGGACAGGGGTACGAGCAGTACTTC.

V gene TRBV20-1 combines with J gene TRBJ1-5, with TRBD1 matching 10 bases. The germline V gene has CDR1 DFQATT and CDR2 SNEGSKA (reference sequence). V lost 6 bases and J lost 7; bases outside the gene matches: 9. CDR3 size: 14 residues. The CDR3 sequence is CSARGQGPWQPQHF. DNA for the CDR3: TGCAGTGCCCGGGGACAGGGGCCGTGGCAGCCCCAGCATTTT.

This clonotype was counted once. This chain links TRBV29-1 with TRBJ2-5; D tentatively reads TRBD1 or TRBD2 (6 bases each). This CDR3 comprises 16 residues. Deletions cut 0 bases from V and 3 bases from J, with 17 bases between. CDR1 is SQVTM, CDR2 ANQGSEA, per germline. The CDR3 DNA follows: TGCAGCGTTGAAGATCTAAGCGGGCCAGGGGAAGAGACCCAGTACTTC. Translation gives CSVEDLSGPGEETQYF.

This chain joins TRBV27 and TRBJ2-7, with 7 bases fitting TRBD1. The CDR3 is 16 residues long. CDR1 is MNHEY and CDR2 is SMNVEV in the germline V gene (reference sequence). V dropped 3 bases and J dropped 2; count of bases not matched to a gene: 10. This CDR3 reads CASSFFSTGTPYEQYF. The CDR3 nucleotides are TGTGCCAGCAGTTTCTTCTCGACAGGGACGCCCTACGAGCAGTACTTC.

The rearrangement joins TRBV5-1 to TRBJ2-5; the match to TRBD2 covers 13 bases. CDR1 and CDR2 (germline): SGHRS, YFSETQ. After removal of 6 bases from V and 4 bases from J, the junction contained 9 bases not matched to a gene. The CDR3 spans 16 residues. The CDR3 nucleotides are TGCGCCAGCACGGGACTAGCGGGGAGGCCCCGAGAGACCCAGTACTTC. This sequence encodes CASTGLAGRPRETQYF.

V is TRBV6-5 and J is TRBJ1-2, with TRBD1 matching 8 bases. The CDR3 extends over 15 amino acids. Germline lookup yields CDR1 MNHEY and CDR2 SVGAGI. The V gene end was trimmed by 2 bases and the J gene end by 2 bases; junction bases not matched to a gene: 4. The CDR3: CASSYAQGANYGYTF. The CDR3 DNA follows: TGTGCCAGCAGTTACGCGCAGGGGGCGAACTATGGCTACACCTTC.

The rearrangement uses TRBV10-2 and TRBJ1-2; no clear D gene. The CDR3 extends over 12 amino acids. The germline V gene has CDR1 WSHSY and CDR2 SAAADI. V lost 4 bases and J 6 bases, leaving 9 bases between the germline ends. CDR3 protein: CASSGNAHGYTF. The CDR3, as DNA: TGCGCCAGCAGTGGAAACGCTCATGGCTACACCTTC.

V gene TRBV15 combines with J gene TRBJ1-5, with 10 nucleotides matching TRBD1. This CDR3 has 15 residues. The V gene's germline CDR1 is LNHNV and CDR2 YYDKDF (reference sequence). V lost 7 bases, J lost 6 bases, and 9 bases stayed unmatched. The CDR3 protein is CATMKPGQGRQPQHF. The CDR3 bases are TGTGCCACCATGAAACCGGGACAGGGGCGTCAGCCCCAGCATTTT.

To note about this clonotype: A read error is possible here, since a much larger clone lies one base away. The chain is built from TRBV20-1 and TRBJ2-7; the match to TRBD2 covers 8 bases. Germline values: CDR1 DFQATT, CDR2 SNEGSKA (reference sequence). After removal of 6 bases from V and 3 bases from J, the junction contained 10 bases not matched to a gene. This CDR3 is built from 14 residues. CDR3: CSAHRGGGIYEQYF. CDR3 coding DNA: TGCAGTGCCCACCGAGGCGGGGGGATCTACGAGCAGTACTTC.

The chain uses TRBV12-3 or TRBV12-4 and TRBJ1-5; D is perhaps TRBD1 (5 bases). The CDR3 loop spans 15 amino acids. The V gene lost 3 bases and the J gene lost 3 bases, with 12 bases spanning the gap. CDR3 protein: CASSLVDSSNQPQHF. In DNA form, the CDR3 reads TGTGCCAGCAGTTTGGTCGACAGTTCCAATCAGCCCCAGCATTTT.

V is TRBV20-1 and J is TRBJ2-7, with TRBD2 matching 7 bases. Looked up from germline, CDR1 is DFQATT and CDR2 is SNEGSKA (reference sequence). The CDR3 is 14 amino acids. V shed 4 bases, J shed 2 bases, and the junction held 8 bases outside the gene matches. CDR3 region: CSANSGLGTYEQYF. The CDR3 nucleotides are TGCAGTGCTAATAGCGGGTTAGGGACCTACGAGCAGTACTTC.

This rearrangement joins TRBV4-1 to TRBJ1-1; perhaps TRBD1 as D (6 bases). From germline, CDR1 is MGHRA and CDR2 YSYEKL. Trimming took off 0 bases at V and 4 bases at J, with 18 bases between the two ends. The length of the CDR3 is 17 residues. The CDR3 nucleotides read TGCGCCAGCAGCCAAGATCCAGGGGATGCGGCGGTCACTGAAGCTTTCTTT. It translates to CASSQDPGDAAVTEAFF.

CDR3 sequence: CAISESLGQGSGNTIYF. The CDR3 DNA sequence: TGTGCCATCAGTGAGTCGTTGGGACAAGGCTCTGGAAACACCATATATTTT. The chain joins TRBV10-3 to TRBJ1-3; D may be TRBD1 (6 bases). V dropped 0 bases and J dropped 0 bases, with 12 bases sitting between them. Germline lookup yields CDR1 ENHRY and CDR2 SYGVKD. The CDR3 totals 17 residues.